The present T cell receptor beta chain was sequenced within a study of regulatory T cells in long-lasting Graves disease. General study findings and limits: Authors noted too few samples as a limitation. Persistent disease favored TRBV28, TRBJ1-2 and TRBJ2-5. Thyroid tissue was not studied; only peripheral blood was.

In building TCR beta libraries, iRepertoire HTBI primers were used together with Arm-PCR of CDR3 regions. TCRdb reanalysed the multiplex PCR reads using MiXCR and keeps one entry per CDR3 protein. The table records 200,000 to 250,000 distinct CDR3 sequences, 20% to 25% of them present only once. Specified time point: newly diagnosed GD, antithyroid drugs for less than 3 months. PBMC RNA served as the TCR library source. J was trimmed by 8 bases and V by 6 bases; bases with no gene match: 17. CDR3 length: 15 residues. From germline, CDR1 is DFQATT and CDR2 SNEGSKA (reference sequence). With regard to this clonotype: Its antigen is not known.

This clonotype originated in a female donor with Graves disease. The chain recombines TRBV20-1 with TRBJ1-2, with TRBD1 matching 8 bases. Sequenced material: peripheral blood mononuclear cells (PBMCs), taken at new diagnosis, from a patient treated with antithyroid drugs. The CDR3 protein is CSAKSYQGARPGYTF. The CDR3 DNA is TGCAGTGCCAAGTCTTATCAGGGGGCCCGGCCGGGCTACACCTTC.